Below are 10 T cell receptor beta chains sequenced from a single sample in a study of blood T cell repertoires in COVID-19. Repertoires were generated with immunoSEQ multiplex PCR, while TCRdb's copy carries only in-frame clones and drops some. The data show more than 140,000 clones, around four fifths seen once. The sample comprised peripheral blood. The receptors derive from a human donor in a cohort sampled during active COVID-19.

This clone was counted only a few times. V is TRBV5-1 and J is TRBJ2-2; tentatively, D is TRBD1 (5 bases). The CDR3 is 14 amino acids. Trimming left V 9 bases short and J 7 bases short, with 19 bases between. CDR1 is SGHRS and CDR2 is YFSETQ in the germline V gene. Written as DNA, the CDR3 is TGCGCCACTCAATCATATAAGGGGATCGGGGAGCTGTTTTTT. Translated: CATQSYKGIGELFF. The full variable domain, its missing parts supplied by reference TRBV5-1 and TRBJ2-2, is KAGVTQTPRYLIKTRGQQVTLSCSPISGHRSVSWYQQTPGQGLQFLFEYFSETQRNKGNFPGRFSGRQFSNSRSEMNVSTLELGDSALYLCATQSYKGIGELFFGEGSRLTVL.

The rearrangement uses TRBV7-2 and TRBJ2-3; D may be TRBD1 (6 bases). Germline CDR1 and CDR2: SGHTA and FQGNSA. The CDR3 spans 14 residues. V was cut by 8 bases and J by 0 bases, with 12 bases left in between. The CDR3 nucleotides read TGTGCCAGCGCGGAAGGGACAAGCACAGATACGCAGTATTTT. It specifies CASAEGTSTDTQYF. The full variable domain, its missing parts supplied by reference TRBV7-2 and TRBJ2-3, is GAGVSQSPSNKVTEKGKDVELRCDPISGHTALYWYRQSLGQGLEFLIYFQGNSAPDKSGLPSDRFSAERTGGSVSTLTIQRTQQEDSAVYLCASAEGTSTDTQYFGPGTRLTVL.

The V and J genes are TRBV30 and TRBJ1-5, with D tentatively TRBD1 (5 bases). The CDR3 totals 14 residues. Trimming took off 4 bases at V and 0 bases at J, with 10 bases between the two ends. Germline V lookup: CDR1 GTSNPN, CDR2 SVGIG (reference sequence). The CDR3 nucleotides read TGTGCCTGGAAAAGACAGAATAGCAATCAGCCCCAGCATTTT. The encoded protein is CAWKRQNSNQPQHF. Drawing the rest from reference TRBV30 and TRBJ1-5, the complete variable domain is SQTIHQWPATLVQPVGSPLSLECTVEGTSNPNLYWYRQAAGRGLQLLFYSVGIGQISSEVPQNLSASRPQDRQFILSSKKLLLSDSGFYLCAWKRQNSNQPQHFGDGTRLSIL.

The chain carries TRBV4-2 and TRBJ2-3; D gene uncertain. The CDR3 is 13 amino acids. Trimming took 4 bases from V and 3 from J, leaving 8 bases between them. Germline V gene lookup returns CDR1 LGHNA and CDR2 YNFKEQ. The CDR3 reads CASSLSYTDTQYF. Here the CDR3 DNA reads TGTGCCAGCAGCCTTAGCTATACAGATACGCAGTATTTT.

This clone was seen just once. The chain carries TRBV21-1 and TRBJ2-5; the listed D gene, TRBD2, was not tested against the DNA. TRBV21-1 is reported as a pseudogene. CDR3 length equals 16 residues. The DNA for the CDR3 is TGTGCCAGCAGCAAAGGTACCGGGTTTGTAGCAGAGACCCAGTACTTC. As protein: CASSKGTGFVAETQYF.

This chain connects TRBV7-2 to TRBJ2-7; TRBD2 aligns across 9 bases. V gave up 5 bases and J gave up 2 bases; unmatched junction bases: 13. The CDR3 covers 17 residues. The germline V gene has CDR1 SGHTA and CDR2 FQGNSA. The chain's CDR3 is CASSLRVGSGRPYEQYF. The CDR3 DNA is TGTGCCAGCAGCCTCCGGGTGGGTAGCGGGAGACCCTACGAGCAGTACTTC.

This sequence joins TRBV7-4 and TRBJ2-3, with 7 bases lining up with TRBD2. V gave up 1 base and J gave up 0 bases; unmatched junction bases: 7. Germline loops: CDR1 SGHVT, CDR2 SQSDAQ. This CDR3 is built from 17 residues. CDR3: CASSLEPSGPSTDTQYF. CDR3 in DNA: TGTGCCAGCAGCTTAGAACCTAGCGGTCCTAGCACAGATACGCAGTATTTT. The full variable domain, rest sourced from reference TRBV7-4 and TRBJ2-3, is GAGVSQSPRYKVAKRGRDVALRCDSISGHVTLYWYRQTLGQGSEVLTYSQSDAQRDKSGRPSGRFSAERPERSVSTLKIQRTEQGDSAVYLCASSLEPSGPSTDTQYFGPGTRLTVL.

The DNA of the CDR3 is TGTGCCAGCAGTGACAGCCAGAACACTGAAGCTTTCTTT. This translates into CASSDSQNTEAFF. The chain recombines TRBV6-4 with TRBJ1-1, with D unresolved. Trimming removed 2 bases from V and 1 base from J, with 5 bases in between. Germline values: CDR1 MRHNA, CDR2 SNTAGT. The CDR3 is made up of 13 amino acids.

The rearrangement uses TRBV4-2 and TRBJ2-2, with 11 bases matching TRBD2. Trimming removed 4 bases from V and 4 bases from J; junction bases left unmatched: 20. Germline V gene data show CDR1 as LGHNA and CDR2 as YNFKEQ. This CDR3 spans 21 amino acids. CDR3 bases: TGTGCCAGCAGCCCAATCCAAGGGCTAGCGGGAGGACTTCCGGGCACCGGGGAGCTGTTTTTT. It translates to CASSPIQGLAGGLPGTGELFF.

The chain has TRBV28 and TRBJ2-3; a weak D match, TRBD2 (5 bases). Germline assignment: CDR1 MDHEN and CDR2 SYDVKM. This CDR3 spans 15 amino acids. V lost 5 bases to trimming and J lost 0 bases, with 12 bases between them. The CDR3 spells CASSEPGSSTDTQYF. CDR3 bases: TGTGCCAGCAGTGAGCCTGGGAGTAGCACAGATACGCAGTATTTT.